This is a list of T cell receptor beta chains from one sample in a study of blood T cell repertoires in COVID-19. Clones were read by immunoSEQ multiplex PCR, and TCRdb kept only the in-frame ones, dropping some. The sample shows around 260,000 clones, approximately 93% of them seen only once. The sequencing input was peripheral blood. All receptors come from a young woman with COVID-19, enrolled during active disease. The CDR3 runs from the conserved cysteine through the conserved F or W. D genes are given only for firm matches. Clone sizes are given selectively: once, few, many, or a class where the clone is expanded.

v_gene,d_gene,j_gene,abundance,CDR3aa,CDR3nt
TRBV19,TRBD1,TRBJ1-2,NA,CASIGTGGTYGYTF,TGTGCCAGTATTGGGACAGGGGGGACCTATGGCTACACCTTC
TRBV5-4,TRBD1,TRBJ2-7,few,CASSFLDRVGEQYF,TGTGCCAGCAGCTTTTTAGACAGGGTAGGCGAGCAGTACTTC
TRBV19,NA,TRBJ1-1,NA,CASRTGYTEAFF,TGTGCCAGCCGTACAGGGTACACTGAAGCTTTCTTT
TRBV27,TRBD1,TRBJ2-2,NA,CASSFSGTGTGTGELFF,TGTGCCAGCAGTTTTTCCGGGACAGGGACAGGGACCGGGGAGCTGTTTTTT
TRBV30,NA,TRBJ1-2,NA,CAWSPGVGYTF,TGTGCCTGGAGTCCAGGGGTTGGCTACACCTTC
TRBV2,NA,TRBJ1-5,NA,CASSESGEGQPQHF,TGTGCCAGCAGTGAGTCCGGGGAGGGTCAGCCCCAGCATTTT
TRBV5-1,TRBD1,TRBJ2-3,NA,CASSLGLGQSTDTQYF,TGCGCCAGCAGCTTGGGCTTGGGACAGAGCACAGATACGCAGTATTTT
TRBV12-3/TRBV12-4,NA,TRBJ2-7,NA,CASSSGLPYEQYF,TGTGCCAGCAGTTCAGGACTCCCCTACGAGCAGTACTTC
TRBV28,NA,TRBJ1-3,NA,CASSPPRDGSGNTIYF,TGTGCCAGCAGTCCCCCGCGGGACGGCTCTGGAAACACCATATATTTT
TRBV5-5,TRBD1,TRBJ1-1,NA,CASSPPGQGARNTEAFF,TGTGCCAGCAGCCCCCCCGGACAGGGGGCGAGAAACACTGAAGCTTTCTTT
TRBV18,NA,TRBJ1-1,NA,CASSSSGGRGGTEAFF,TGTGCCAGCTCATCGTCCGGGGGGCGCGGGGGCACTGAAGCTTTCTTT
TRBV7-2,TRBD2,TRBJ2-7,NA,CASSLGTSIRMGEQYF,TGTGCCAGCAGCTTAGGGACTAGCATTCGAATGGGGGAGCAGTACTTC
TRBV5-1,TRBD2,TRBJ2-3,NA,CASRPGGSVADTQYF,TGCGCCAGCAGGCCGGGCGGGAGTGTGGCAGATACGCAGTATTTT
TRBV5-1,TRBD2,TRBJ2-1,NA,CASSLSGSGGNEQFF,TGCGCCAGCAGCTTGAGCGGGAGCGGAGGCAATGAGCAGTTCTTC
TRBV15,TRBD2,TRBJ2-2,NA,CATSRDLTGGTVRELFF,TGTGCCACCAGCAGAGATTTAACGGGAGGGACTGTCCGGGAGCTGTTTTTT